The 6 T cell receptor beta chains below come from one sample, sequenced in a study of T cell responses to AZD1222 COVID-19 vaccine. The assay was immunoSEQ multiplex PCR, and TCRdb's table has in-frame clones only and misses some. The table shows about 83,000 clones, with around 86% occurring only once. The sequences come from peripheral blood, collected on day 0 of AZD1222 vaccination. The receptors come from an adult in good health.

This rearrangement joins TRBV9 to TRBJ2-3; 10 bases are shared with TRBD2. Germline lookup yields CDR1 SGDLS and CDR2 YYNGEE. The length of the CDR3 is 16 residues. V dropped 2 bases and J dropped 2; count of bases not matched to a gene: 5. CDR3 coding DNA: TGTGCCAGCAGCGTGAGTAGCGGGGGGAACACAGATACGCAGTATTTT. Its translation is CASSVSSGGNTDTQYF.

This chain links TRBV24-1 with TRBJ2-1; no clear D gene. This CDR3 spans 15 amino acids. V was cut by 8 bases and J by 2 bases, with 15 bases left in between. CDR1 is KGHDR, CDR2 SFDVKD, per germline. CDR3 DNA sequence: TGTGCCACCAATCTTTCGAGACTGACCTACAATGAGCAGTTCTTC. Protein product: CATNLSRLTYNEQFF.

The V gene is TRBV28, the J gene TRBJ1-1, with D possibly being TRBD1 (5 bases). V lost 2 bases and J lost 5, with 9 bases in between. The CDR3 totals 13 residues. Germline-derived CDR1 and CDR2 are MDHEN and SYDVKM. CDR3 coding DNA: TGTGCCAGCAGTTTAGGGGGAGGGACTGAAGCTTTCTTT. Residues: CASSLGGGTEAFF.

The chain combines TRBV9 with TRBJ2-3, with 11 bases lining up with TRBD2. CDR3 length equals 15 residues. With 3 bases clipped from V and 8 bases from J, the junction kept 8 bases outside the gene matches. Germline V gives CDR1 SGDLS, CDR2 YYNGEE. CDR3 protein: CASSELAGDVGTQYF. The CDR3 DNA reads TGTGCCAGCAGCGAACTAGCGGGAGACGTCGGTACGCAGTATTTT.

DNA of the CDR3: TGTGCCAGCAGTTCCCCCTCGCGGACAGGGGCTGGAAACACCATATATTTT. Protein: CASSSPSRTGAGNTIYF. V and J are TRBV28 and TRBJ1-3, with 9 bases matching TRBD1. The germline gives CDR1 MDHEN, CDR2 SYDVKM. The CDR3 spans 17 residues. V lost 4 bases to trimming and J lost 2 bases; unmatched junction nucleotides: 9.

This chain uses TRBV7-3 with TRBJ2-3; possible D gene TRBD1, 6 bases. The ends were cut back, 3 bases at V and 12 bases at J, with 13 bases in the middle. CDR1 is SGHTA and CDR2 is FQGTGA in the germline V gene. The length of the CDR3 is 12 residues. CDR3 DNA: TGTGCCAGCAGCTTCACAGGGCTCACACAGTATTTT. Protein product: CASSFTGLTQYF.